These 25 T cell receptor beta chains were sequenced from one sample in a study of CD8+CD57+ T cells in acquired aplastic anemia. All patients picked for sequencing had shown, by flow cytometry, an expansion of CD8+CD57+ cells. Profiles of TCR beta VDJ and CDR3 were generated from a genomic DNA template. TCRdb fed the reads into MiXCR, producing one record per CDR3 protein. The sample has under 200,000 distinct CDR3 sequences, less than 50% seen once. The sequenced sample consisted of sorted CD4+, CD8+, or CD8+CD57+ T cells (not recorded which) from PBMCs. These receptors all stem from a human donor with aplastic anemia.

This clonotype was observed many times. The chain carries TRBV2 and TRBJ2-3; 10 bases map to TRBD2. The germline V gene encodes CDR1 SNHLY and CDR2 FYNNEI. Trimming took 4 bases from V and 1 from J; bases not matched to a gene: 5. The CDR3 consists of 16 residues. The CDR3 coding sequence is TGTGCCAGCAGTGCCCGACTAGCGGGCCGCACAGATACGCAGTATTTT. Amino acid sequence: CASSARLAGRTDTQYF.

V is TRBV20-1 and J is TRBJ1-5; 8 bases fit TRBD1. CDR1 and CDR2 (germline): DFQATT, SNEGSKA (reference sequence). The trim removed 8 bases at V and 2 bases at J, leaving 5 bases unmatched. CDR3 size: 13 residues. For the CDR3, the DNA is TGCAGTCTTTCGACAGGGGGCAATCAGCCCCAGCATTTT. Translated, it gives CSLSTGGNQPQHF.

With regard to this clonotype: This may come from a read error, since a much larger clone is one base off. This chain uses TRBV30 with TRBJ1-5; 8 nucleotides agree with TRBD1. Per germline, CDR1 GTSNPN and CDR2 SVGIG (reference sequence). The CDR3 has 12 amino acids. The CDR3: CAWGQVNQPQRF. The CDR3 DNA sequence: TGTGCATGGGGACAGGTCAATCAGCCCCAGCGTTTT.

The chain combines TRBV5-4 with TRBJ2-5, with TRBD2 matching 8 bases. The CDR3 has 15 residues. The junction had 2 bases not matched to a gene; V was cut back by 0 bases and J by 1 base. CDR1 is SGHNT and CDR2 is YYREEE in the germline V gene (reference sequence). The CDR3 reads CASSLGGTSQETQYF. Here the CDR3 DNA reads TGTGCCAGCAGCTTGGGCGGGACTAGCCAAGAGACCCAGTACTTC.

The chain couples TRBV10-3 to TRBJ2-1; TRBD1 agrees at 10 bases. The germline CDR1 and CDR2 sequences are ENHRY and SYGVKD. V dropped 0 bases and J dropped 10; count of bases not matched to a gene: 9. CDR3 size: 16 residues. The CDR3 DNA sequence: TGTGCCATCAGTGAGTCGAGGGGGACAGGGGCCTACGAGCAGTTCTTC. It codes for CAISESRGTGAYEQFF.

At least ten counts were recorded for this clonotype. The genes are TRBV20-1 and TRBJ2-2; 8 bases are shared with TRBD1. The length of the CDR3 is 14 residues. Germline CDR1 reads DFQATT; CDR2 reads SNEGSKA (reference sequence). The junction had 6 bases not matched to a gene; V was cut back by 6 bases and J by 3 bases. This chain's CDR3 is CSAQGAGDTGELFF. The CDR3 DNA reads TGCAGTGCCCAGGGGGCAGGGGACACCGGGGAGCTGTTTTTT.

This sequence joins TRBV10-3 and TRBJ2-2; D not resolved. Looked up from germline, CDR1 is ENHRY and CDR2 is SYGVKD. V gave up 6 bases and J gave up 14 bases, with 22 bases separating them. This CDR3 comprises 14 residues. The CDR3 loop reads CAISCCLPQRRLFF. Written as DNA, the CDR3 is TGTGCCATCAGCTGTTGCCTTCCCCAGCGTCGACTGTTTTTT.

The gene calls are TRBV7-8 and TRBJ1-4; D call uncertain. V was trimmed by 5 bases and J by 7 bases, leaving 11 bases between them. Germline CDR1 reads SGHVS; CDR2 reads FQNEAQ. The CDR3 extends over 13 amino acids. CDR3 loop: CASSPGRGEKLFF. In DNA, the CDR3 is TGTGCCAGCAGCCCCGGGCGAGGTGAAAAACTGTTTTTT. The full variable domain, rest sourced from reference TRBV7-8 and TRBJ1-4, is GAGVSQSPRYKVAKRGQDVALRCDPISGHVSLFWYQQALGQGPEFLTYFQNEAQLDKSGLPSDRFFAERPEGSVSTLKIQRTQQEDSAVYLCASSPGRGEKLFFGSGTQLSVL.

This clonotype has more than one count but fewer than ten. The CDR3 DNA sequence: TGTGCCACCAGCAGGCCCTTGAGGGGCGGCTCCTACAATGAGCAGTTCTTC. It yields the protein CATSRPLRGGSYNEQFF. V gene TRBV15 combines with J gene TRBJ2-1; the D call may be TRBD1 or TRBD2 (5 bases each). Germline-derived CDR1 and CDR2 are LNHNV and YYDKDF (reference sequence). The V gene lost 3 bases and the J gene lost 0 bases, with 15 bases spanning the gap. CDR3 length equals 17 residues.

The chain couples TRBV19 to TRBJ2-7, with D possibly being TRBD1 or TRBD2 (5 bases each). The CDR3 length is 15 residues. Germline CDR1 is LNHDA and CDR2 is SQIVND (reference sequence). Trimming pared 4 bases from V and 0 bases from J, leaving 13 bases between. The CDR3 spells CASSRGPIYSYEQYF. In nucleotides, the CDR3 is TGTGCCAGTAGTAGGGGACCGATCTACTCCTACGAGCAGTACTTC.

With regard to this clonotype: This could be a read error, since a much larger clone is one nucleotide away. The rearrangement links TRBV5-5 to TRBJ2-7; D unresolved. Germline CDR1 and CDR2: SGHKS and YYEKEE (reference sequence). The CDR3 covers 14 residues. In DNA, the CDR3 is TGTGCCAGCACCTTGGGGATCTTCTTGAACGACCAGTACTTC. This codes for CASTLGIFLNDQYF.

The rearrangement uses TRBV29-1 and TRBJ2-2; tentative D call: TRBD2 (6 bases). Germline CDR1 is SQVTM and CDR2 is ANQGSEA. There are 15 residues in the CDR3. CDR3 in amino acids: CSARGLHANTGELFF. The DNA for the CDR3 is TGCAGTGCAAGGGGACTGCATGCGAACACCGGGGAGCTGTTTTTT.

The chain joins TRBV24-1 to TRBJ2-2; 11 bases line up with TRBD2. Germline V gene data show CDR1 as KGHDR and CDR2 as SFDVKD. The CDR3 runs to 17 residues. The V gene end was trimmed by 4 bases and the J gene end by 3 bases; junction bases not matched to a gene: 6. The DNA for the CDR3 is TGTGCCACCAGTGAGGAACTAGCGGGAGCGCACACCGGGGAGCTGTTTTTT. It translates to CATSEELAGAHTGELFF.

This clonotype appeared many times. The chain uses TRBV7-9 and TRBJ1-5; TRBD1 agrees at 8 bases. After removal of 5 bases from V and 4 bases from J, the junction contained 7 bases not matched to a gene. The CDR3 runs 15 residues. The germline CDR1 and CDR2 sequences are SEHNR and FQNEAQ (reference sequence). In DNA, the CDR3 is TGTGCCAGCAGCCTAGGACAGGGCGCGAATCAGCCCCAGCATTTT. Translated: CASSLGQGANQPQHF.

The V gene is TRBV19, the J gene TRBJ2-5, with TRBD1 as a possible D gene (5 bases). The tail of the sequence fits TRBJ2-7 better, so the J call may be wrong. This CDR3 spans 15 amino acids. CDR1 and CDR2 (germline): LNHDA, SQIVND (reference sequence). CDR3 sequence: CASSWGLGVTGEQYF. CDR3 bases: TGTGCCAGTAGTTGGGGCCTCGGCGTTACCGGCGAGCAGTACTTC.

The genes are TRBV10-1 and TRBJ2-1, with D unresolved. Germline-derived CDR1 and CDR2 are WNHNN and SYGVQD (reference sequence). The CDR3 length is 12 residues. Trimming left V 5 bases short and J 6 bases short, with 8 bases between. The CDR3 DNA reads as TGCGCCAGCAGTTATACGGCCAATGAGCAGTTCTTC. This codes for CASSYTANEQFF.

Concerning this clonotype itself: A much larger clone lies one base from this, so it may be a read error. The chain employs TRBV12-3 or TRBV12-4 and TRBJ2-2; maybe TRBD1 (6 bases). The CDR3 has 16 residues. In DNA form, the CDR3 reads TGTGCCAGCAGCACCGGGACAAGGGCTAACACCGGGGAGCCGTTTTTT. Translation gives CASSTGTRANTGEPFF.

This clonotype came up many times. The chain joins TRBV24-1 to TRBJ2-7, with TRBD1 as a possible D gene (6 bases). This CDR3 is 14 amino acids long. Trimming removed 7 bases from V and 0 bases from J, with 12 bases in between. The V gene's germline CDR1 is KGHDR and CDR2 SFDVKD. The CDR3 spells CATSTGTPSYEQYF. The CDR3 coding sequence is TGTGCCACCAGCACCGGGACACCCTCCTACGAGCAGTACTTC.

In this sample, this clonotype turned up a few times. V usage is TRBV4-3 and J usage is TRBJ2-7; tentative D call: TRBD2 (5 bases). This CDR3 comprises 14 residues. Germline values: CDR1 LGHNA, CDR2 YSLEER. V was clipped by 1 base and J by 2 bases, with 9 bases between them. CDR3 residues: CASSQVEGTYEQYF. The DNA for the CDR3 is TGCGCCAGCAGCCAAGTCGAGGGAACCTACGAGCAGTACTTC.

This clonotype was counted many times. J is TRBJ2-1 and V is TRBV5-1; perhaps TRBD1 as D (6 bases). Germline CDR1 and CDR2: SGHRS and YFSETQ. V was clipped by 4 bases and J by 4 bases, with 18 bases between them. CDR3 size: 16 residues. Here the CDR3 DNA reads TGCGCCAGCAGCCTGGCCTCTGGACAGCATTACAATGAGCAGTTCTTC. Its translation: CASSLASGQHYNEQFF.

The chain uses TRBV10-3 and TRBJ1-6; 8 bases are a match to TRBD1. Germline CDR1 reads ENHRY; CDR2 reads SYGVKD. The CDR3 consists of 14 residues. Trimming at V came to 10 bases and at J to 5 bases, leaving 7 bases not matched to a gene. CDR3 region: CANRGTGDNSPLHF. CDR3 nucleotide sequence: TGTGCCAATCGAGGGACAGGTGATAATTCACCCCTCCACTTT.

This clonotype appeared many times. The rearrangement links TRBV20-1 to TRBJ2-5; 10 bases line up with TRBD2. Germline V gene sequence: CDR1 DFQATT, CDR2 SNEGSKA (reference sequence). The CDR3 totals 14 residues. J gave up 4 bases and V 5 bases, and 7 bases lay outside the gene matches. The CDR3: CSAWPSGRGETQYF. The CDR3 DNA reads TGCAGTGCTTGGCCGAGCGGGAGGGGAGAGACCCAGTACTTC.

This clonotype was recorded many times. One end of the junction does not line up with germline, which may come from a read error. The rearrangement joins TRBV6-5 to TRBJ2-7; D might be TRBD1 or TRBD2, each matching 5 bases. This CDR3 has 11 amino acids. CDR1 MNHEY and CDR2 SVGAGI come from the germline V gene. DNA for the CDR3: TGTGCCAGCAGCCTCGAGGGGACCCTTCACTTC. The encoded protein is CASSLEGTLHF.

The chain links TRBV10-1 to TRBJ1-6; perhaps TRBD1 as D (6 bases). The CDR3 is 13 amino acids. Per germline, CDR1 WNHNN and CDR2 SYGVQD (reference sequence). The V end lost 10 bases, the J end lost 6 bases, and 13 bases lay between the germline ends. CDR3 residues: CATKKDSNSPLHF. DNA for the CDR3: TGCGCCACCAAAAAGGACAGTAATTCACCCCTCCACTTT.

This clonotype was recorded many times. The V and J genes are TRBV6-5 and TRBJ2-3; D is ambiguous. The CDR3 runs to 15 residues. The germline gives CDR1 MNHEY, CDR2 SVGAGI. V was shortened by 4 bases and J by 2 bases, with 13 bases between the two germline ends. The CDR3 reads CASSFGARTTDTQYF. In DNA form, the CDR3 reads TGTGCCAGCAGTTTCGGAGCGCGAACCACAGATACGCAGTATTTT.